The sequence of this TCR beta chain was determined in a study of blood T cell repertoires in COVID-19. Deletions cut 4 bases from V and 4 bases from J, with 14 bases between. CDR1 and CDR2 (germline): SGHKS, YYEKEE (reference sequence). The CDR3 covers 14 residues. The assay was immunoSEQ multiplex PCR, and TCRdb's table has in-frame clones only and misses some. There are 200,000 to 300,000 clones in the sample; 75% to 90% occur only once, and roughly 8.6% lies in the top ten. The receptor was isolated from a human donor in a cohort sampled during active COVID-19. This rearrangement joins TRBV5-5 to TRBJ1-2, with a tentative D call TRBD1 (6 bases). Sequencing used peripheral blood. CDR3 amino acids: CASSARGTAYGYTF. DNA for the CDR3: TGTGCCAGCAGCGCAAGGGGGACCGCCTATGGCTACACCTTC.